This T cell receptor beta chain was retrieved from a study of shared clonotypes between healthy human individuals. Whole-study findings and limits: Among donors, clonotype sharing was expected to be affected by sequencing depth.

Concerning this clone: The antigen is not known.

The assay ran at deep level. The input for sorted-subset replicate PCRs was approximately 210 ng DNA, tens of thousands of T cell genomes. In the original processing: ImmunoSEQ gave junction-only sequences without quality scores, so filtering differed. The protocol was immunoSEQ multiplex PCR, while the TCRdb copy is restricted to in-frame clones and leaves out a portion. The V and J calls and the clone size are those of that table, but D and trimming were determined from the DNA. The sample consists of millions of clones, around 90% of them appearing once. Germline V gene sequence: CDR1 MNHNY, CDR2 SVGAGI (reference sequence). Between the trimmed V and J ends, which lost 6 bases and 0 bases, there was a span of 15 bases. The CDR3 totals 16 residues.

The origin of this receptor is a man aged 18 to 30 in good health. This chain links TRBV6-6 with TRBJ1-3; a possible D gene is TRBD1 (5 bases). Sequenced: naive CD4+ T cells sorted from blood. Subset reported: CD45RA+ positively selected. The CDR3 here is CASSPTGAYSGNTIYF. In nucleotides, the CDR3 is TGTGCCAGCAGCCCGACCGGGGCCTACTCTGGAAACACCATATATTTT.